Each of the 7 T cell receptor beta chains below was sequenced from the same sample in a study of blood T cell repertoires in COVID-19. The table came from immunoSEQ multiplex PCR; TCRdb's copy has only in-frame clones and leaves some out. The sample includes 100,000 to 150,000 clones, around 89% of them seen just once. The sequenced sample consisted of peripheral blood. The receptors come from a human donor in a cohort sampled during active COVID-19.

V is TRBV5-1 and J is TRBJ2-1, with D maybe TRBD1 (6 bases). The CDR3 loop spans 16 amino acids. Germline CDR1 reads SGHRS; CDR2 reads YFSETQ. V lost 4 bases and J 2 bases, leaving 16 bases between the germline ends. CDR3 protein: CASSQRQVVAYNEQFF. CDR3 sequence (DNA): TGCGCCAGCAGCCAACGACAGGTGGTGGCCTACAATGAGCAGTTCTTC.

The CDR3 loop reads CASSPGTSGRNEQFF. CDR3 in DNA: TGTGCCAGCAGCCCCGGGACTAGCGGGAGGAATGAGCAGTTCTTC. The chain carries TRBV3-1 (or the pseudogene TRBV3-2) and TRBJ2-1; TRBD2 agrees at 15 bases. The CDR3 is made up of 15 amino acids. Per the germline V gene, CDR1 is LGHDT and CDR2 is YNNKEL (reference sequence). Trimming at V came to 4 bases and at J to 7 bases, leaving 2 bases not matched to a gene.

The chain couples TRBV7-9 to TRBJ1-3; D is possibly TRBD1 (5 bases). The germline gives CDR1 SEHNR, CDR2 FQNEAQ (reference sequence). The CDR3 spans 15 residues. V lost 7 bases to trimming and J lost 4 bases, with 17 bases between them. The CDR3 loop is CASINRGGPGNTIYF. The CDR3 bases are TGTGCCAGCATCAATCGCGGGGGACCGGGAAACACCATATATTTT.

The chain uses TRBV28 and TRBJ2-3; 7 bases are a match to TRBD2. Germline CDR1 and CDR2: MDHEN and SYDVKM. The CDR3 length is 16 residues. J was trimmed by 6 bases and V by 3 bases; bases with no gene match: 12. DNA of the CDR3: TGTGCCAGCAGTTTTTCCAGCGGGACGGCCAGGGATACGCAGTATTTT. Translation gives CASSFSSGTARDTQYF.

The rearrangement links TRBV7-9 to TRBJ2-1, with 9 bases fitting TRBD2. The CDR3 is made up of 16 amino acids. Germline loops: CDR1 SEHNR, CDR2 FQNEAQ (reference sequence). J lost 4 bases, V lost 5 bases, and 9 bases had no gene match. CDR3: CASSRIGREGYNEQFF. CDR3 DNA sequence: TGTGCCAGCAGCCGGATTGGGCGGGAGGGATACAATGAGCAGTTCTTC.

The chain carries TRBV5-4 and TRBJ2-7; D is undetermined. Germline assignment: CDR1 SGHNT and CDR2 YYREEE (reference sequence). This CDR3 spans 13 amino acids. V was cut by 3 bases and J by 0 bases, with 7 bases left in between. CDR3 coding DNA: TGTGCCAGCAGCTCCCCCGGCTCCTACGAGCAGTACTTC. Its translation is CASSSPGSYEQYF.

V and J are TRBV6-1 and TRBJ1-6; no definite D call. Trimming removed 3 bases at V and 9 bases at J, with 6 bases between. Germline V gene lookup returns CDR1 MNHNS and CDR2 SASEGT. The CDR3 runs to 12 residues. The CDR3 reads CASSDPRSPLHF. CDR3 coding DNA: TGTGCCAGCAGTGATCCGCGTTCACCCCTCCACTTT.